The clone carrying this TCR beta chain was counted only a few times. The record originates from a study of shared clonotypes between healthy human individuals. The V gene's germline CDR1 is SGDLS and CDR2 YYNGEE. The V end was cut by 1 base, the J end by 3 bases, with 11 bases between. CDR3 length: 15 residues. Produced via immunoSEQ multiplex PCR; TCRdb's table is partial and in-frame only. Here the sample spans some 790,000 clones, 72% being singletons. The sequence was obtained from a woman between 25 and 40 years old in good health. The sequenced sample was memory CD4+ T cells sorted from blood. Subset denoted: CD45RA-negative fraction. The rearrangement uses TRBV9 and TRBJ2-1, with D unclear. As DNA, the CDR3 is TGTGCCAGCAGCGTAACACCAGACGGCTACAATGAGCAGTTCTTC. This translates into CASSVTPDGYNEQFF.